The present TCR beta chain was sequenced within a study of blood T cell repertoires in COVID-19. On the study more broadly: Italy, Spain and the United States were the sources of the convalescent and acute COVID-19 samples. Sources were T cells, B-cell-depleted T cells, or PBMCs; the material itself was cDNA or gDNA.

This CDR3 region has 15 residues. V lost 2 bases and J lost 6; bases outside the gene matches: 9. Germline lookup yields CDR1 SGDLS and CDR2 YYNGEE. As handled by the study authors: Scientists estimated how many nucleated cells there were by amplifying reference gene primers. The protocol was immunoSEQ multiplex PCR, while the TCRdb copy is restricted to in-frame clones and leaves out a portion. Clone size and V and J calls were adopted from that table, with D and trimming inferred from the DNA. The sample has 190,000 or so clones, about 90% seen once. This chain joins TRBV9 and TRBJ2-7; 9 nucleotides agree with TRBD2. Sequences were obtained from peripheral blood. The receptor was derived from a woman in her 70s with acute or convalescent COVID-19. The CDR3 nucleotides read TGTGCCAGCAGCGTGGGCGGGAGGGCCACTGGCGAGCAGTACTTC. Translated: CASSVGGRATGEQYF.